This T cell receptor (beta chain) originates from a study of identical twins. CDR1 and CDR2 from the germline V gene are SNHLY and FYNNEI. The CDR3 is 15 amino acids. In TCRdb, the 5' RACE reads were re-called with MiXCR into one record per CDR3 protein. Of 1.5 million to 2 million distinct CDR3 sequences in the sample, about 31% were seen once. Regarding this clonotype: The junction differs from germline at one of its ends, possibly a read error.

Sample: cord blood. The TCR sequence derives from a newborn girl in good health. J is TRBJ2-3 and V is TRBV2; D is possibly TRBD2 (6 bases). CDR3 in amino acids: CASTPPGLRTDTRYF. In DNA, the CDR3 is TGTGCCAGCACTCCACCGGGACTCCGCACAGATACGCGGTATTTT.